This is a list of T cell receptor beta chains from one sample in a study of identical twins. MiXCR, applied by TCRdb to the 5' RACE reads, yields one record per CDR3 protein. The sample lists 690,000 or so distinct CDR3 sequences, around 6% occurring once. Sequencing was carried out using naive T cells sorted from blood. Source of these receptors: a man between 18 and 35 years old in good health. Each CDR3 is given with its conserved first and last residue. Fields, in order: clone size, J gene, D gene, V gene, CDR3 length, CDR3 protein, CDR3 DNA. D genes are given only for firm matches. Where a row states a size, it is once, few, many or the class of an expanded clone; other rows omit it.

clone size: few; J gene: TRBJ2-4; D gene: -; V gene: TRBV7-9; CDR3 length: 12; CDR3 protein: CASSLGTGEPKF; CDR3 DNA: TGTGCCAGCAGCTTGGGGACTGGAGAGCCAAAATTC
clone size: -; J gene: TRBJ1-1; D gene: -; V gene: TRBV5-1; CDR3 length: 13; CDR3 protein: CASSLNANTEAFF; CDR3 DNA: TGCGCCAGCAGCTTGAATGCAAACACTGAAGCTTTCTTT
clone size: few; J gene: TRBJ2-1; D gene: TRBD2; V gene: TRBV7-6; CDR3 length: 15; CDR3 protein: CASSLPASGSYEQFF; CDR3 DNA: TGTGCCAGCAGCTTACCGGCTAGCGGGAGTTATGAGCAGTTCTTC
clone size: -; J gene: TRBJ1-6; D gene: TRBD1; V gene: TRBV29-1; CDR3 length: 14; CDR3 protein: CSVAEGQGNSPLHF; CDR3 DNA: TGCAGCGTAGCGGAGGGACAGGGTAATTCACCCCTCCACTTT
clone size: many; J gene: TRBJ1-2; D gene: -; V gene: TRBV5-1; CDR3 length: 12; CDR3 protein: CASSSGLYGYTF; CDR3 DNA: TGCGCCAGCAGCTCGGGACTTTATGGCTACACCTTC
clone size: -; J gene: TRBJ1-5; D gene: -; V gene: TRBV6-2/TRBV6-3; CDR3 length: 14; CDR3 protein: CASSPPGGPRPQHF; CDR3 DNA: TGTGCCAGCAGTCCCCCGGGGGGACCCAGGCCCCAGCATTTT
clone size: many; J gene: TRBJ2-3; D gene: TRBD2; V gene: TRBV20-1; CDR3 length: 17; CDR3 protein: CSATALAGGASTDTQYF; CDR3 DNA: TGCAGTGCTACCGCACTAGCGGGAGGGGCTAGCACAGATACGCAGTATTTT
clone size: -; J gene: TRBJ1-6; D gene: TRBD1; V gene: TRBV3-1; CDR3 length: 13; CDR3 protein: CASSDRVDSPLHF; CDR3 DNA: TGTGCCAGCAGCGACAGGGTAGATTCACCCCTCCACTTT
clone size: many; J gene: TRBJ2-1; D gene: TRBD2; V gene: TRBV20-1; CDR3 length: 19; CDR3 protein: CSASGALAGGSRSYNEQFF; CDR3 DNA: TGCAGTGCTAGCGGGGCGCTAGCGGGAGGGAGCCGCTCCTACAATGAGCAGTTCTTC
clone size: -; J gene: TRBJ2-7; D gene: -; V gene: TRBV6-2/TRBV6-3; CDR3 length: 14; CDR3 protein: CASYDRDWSYEQYF; CDR3 DNA: TGTGCCAGCTATGACCGGGACTGGTCCTACGAGCAGTACTTC
clone size: -; J gene: TRBJ2-5; D gene: TRBD2; V gene: TRBV5-1; CDR3 length: 15; CDR3 protein: CASSLRLGGPETQYF; CDR3 DNA: TGCGCCAGCAGCTTGCGTCTGGGAGGGCCAGAGACCCAGTACTTC
clone size: many; J gene: TRBJ2-3; D gene: -; V gene: TRBV7-9; CDR3 length: 15; CDR3 protein: CASSNIGGYPDTQYF; CDR3 DNA: TGTGCCAGCAGCAACATAGGGGGATACCCAGATACGCAGTATTTT
clone size: many; J gene: TRBJ1-6; D gene: -; V gene: TRBV20-1; CDR3 length: 14; CDR3 protein: CSARVSALGSPLHF; CDR3 DNA: TGCAGTGCTAGAGTCTCGGCCTTGGGGTCACCCCTCCACTTT
clone size: many; J gene: TRBJ2-7; D gene: -; V gene: TRBV7-2; CDR3 length: 11; CDR3 protein: CASRGLYEQYF; CDR3 DNA: TGTGCCAGCAGGGGTCTCTACGAGCAGTACTTC
clone size: many; J gene: TRBJ2-3; D gene: -; V gene: TRBV15; CDR3 length: 15; CDR3 protein: CATTPVGAGKNTQYF; CDR3 DNA: TGTGCCACCACCCCCGTCGGGGCGGGAAAGAATACGCAGTATTTT
clone size: many; J gene: TRBJ2-4; D gene: -; V gene: TRBV6-6; CDR3 length: 13; CDR3 protein: CASSYPVENIQYF; CDR3 DNA: TGTGCCAGCAGTTACCCAGTAGAAAACATTCAGTACTTC
clone size: few; J gene: TRBJ2-3; D gene: TRBD2; V gene: TRBV29-1; CDR3 length: 14; CDR3 protein: CSVAGGSITDTQYF; CDR3 DNA: TGCAGCGTTGCGGGGGGGAGTATCACAGATACGCAGTATTTT
clone size: many; J gene: TRBJ2-5; D gene: -; V gene: TRBV24-1; CDR3 length: 11; CDR3 protein: CATSDLETQYF; CDR3 DNA: TGTGCCACCAGTGATTTGGAGACCCAGTACTTC
clone size: many; J gene: TRBJ2-3; D gene: -; V gene: TRBV5-1; CDR3 length: 15; CDR3 protein: CASSLPGPGTDTQYF; CDR3 DNA: TGCGCCAGCAGCTTGCCGGGACCGGGCACAGATACGCAGTATTTT